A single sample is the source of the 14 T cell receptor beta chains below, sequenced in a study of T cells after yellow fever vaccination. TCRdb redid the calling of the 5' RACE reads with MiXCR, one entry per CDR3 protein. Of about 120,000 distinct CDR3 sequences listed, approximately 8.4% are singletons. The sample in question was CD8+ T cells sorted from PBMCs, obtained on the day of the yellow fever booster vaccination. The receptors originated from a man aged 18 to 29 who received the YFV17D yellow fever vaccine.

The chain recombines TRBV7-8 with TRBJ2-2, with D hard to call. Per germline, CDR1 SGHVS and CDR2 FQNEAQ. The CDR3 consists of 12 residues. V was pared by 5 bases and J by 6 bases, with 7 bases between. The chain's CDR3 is CASSPSAGELFF. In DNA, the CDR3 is TGTGCCAGCAGCCCCTCCGCCGGGGAGCTGTTTTTT. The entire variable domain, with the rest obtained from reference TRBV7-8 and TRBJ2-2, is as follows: GAGVSQSPRYKVAKRGQDVALRCDPISGHVSLFWYQQALGQGPEFLTYFQNEAQLDKSGLPSDRFFAERPEGSVSTLKIQRTQQEDSAVYLCASSPSAGELFFGEGSRLTVL.

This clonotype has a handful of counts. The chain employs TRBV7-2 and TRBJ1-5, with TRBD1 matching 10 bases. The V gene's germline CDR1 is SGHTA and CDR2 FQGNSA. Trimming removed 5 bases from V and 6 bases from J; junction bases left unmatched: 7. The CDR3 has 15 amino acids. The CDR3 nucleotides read TGTGCCAGCAGCCCGACAGGGGGCTTTGTTCAGCCCCAGCATTTT. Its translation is CASSPTGGFVQPQHF.

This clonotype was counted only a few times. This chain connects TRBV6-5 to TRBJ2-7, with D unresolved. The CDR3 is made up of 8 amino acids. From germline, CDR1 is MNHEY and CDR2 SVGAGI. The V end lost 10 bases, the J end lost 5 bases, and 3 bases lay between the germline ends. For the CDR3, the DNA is TGTGCCAAGAACGAGCAGTACGTC. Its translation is CAKNEQYV.

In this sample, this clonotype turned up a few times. The CDR3 is CATSDLADRDTQYF. The CDR3 region has the DNA TGTGCCACCAGTGATTTGGCGGATCGGGATACGCAGTATTTT. V gene TRBV24-1 combines with J gene TRBJ2-3; D gene uncertain. V lost 0 bases and J lost 6, with 9 bases in between. The V gene's germline CDR1 is KGHDR and CDR2 SFDVKD. The CDR3 spans 14 residues.

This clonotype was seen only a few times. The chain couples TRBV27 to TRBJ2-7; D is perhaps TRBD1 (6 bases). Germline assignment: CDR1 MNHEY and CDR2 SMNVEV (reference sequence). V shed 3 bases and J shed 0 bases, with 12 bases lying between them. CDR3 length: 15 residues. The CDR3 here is CASSFSGANSYEQYF. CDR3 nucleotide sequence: TGTGCCAGCAGTTTTTCAGGGGCCAACTCCTACGAGCAGTACTTC.

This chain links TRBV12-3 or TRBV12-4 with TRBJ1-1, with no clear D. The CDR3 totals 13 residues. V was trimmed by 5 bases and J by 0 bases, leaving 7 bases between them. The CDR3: CASSDSMNTEAFF. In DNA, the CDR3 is TGTGCCAGCAGTGACTCAATGAACACTGAAGCTTTCTTT.

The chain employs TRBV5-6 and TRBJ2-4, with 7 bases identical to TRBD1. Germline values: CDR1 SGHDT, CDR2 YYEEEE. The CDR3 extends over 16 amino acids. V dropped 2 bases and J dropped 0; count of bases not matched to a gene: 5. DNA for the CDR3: TGTGCCAGCAGCTTCGGGACAGTTATAGCCAAAAACATTCAGTACTTC. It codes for CASSFGTVIAKNIQYF.

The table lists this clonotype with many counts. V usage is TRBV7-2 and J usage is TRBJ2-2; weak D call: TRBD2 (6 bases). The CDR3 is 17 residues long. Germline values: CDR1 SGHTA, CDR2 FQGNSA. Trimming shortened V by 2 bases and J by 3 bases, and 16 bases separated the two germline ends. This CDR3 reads CASSLMPNSGHTGELFF. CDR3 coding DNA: TGTGCCAGCAGCTTAATGCCGAATAGCGGCCACACCGGGGAGCTGTTTTTT.

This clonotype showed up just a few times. This chain's CDR3 is CASSSPGIGNTIYF. CDR3 coding DNA: TGTGCCAGCAGCTCTCCAGGGATTGGAAACACCATATATTTT. The chain carries TRBV7-9 and TRBJ1-3; D possibly corresponds to TRBD1 (5 bases). V shed 4 bases and J shed 3 bases, with 10 bases lying between them. There are 14 residues in the CDR3. CDR1 is SEHNR, CDR2 FQNEAQ, per germline (reference sequence).

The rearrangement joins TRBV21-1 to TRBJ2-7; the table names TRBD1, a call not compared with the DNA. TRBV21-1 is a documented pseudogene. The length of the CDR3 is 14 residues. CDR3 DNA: TGTGCCAGCAGCAAACGAAGGGGGGCCTACGAGCAGTACGTC. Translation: CASSKRRGAYEQYV.

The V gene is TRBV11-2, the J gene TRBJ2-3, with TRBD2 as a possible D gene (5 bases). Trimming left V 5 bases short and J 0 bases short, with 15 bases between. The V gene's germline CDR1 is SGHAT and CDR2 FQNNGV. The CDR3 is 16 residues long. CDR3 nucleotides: TGTGCCAGCAGCCCCACCCCCACGGGGAGCACAGATACGCAGTATTTT. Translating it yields CASSPTPTGSTDTQYF.

The chain's CDR3 is CASGHGRVTSPLHF. CDR3 coding DNA: TGTGCCAGCGGCCACGGAAGGGTCACTTCACCCCTCCACTTT. The rearrangement links TRBV7-9 to TRBJ1-6; no definite D call. V was shortened by 8 bases and J by 9 bases, with 17 bases between the two germline ends. Germline-derived CDR1 and CDR2 are SEHNR and FQNEAQ (reference sequence). This CDR3 region has 14 residues.

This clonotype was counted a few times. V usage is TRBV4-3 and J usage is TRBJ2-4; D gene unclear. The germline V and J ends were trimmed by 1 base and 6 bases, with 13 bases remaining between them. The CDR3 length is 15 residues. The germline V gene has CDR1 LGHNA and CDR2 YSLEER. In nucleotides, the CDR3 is TGCGCCAGCAGCCAAGGGCGCGGAAAGGGAAACATTCAGTACTTC. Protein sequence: CASSQGRGKGNIQYF.

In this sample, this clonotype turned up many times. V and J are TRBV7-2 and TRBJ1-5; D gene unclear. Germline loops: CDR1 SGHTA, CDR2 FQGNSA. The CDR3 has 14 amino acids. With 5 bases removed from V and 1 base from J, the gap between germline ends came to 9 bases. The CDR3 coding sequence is TGTGCCAGCAGCCTCCCGGGAAGCAATCAGCCCCAGCATTTT. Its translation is CASSLPGSNQPQHF.